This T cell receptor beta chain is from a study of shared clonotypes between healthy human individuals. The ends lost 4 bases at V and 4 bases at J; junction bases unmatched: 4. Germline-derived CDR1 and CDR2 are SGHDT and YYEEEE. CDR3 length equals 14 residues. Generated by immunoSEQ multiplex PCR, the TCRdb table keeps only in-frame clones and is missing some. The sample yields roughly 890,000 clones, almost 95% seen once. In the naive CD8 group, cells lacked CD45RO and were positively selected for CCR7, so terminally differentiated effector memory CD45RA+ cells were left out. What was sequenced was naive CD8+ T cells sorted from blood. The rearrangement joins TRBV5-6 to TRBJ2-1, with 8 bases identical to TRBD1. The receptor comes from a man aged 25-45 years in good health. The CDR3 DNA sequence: TGTGCCAGCAGCACCGGGACAGGTTACAATGAGCAGTTCTTC. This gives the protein CASSTGTGYNEQFF.